This TCR beta chain was sequenced in a study of HIV-infected children after antiretroviral therapy interruption. Across the whole study: Most participating children were previously exposed to EBV and CMV. Continuous-treatment samples came from weeks 0, 48 and 150.

Unique molecular identifiers were included in an RNA-based 3' RACE TCR library. MiXCR was run by TCRdb on the 3' RACE reads, yielding one entry per CDR3 protein. The sample contains about 89,000 distinct CDR3 sequences, less than 7% of which appear only once. As regards this clonotype: Its matching antigen is unknown.

Trimming removed 0 bases from V and 4 bases from J, with 16 bases in between. The CDR3 extends over 16 amino acids. Looked up from germline, CDR1 is DFQATT and CDR2 is SNEGSKA (reference sequence). Study results and limitations: By the end of treatment interruption, naive CD4+ clonality (Gini) increased. Naive CD4+ sequences overlapped less between time points once interruption began.

As to treatment: PENTA 11 planned treatment interruption arm or continuous ART arm. The receptor was derived from a pool of human donors with HIV. The chain recombines TRBV20-1 with TRBJ2-1; D unclear. The source material was CD45RA+ CD4+ T cells from PBMCs, pooled from several time points, sampled from a donor given antiretroviral therapy, either interrupted or continuous. Subset of the sample: naive CD4+ CD45RA+ CD45RO- T cells. The DNA for the CDR3 is TGCAGTGCTAGAGATCCCAAGATCCCAGCGTACAATGAGCAGTTCTTC. It translates to CSARDPKIPAYNEQFF.